Listed here is a single T cell receptor (beta chain). This sample stems from a study of technical replicates of blood from a handful of donors. The data were produced by immunoSEQ multiplex PCR, yet TCRdb's version contains in-frame clones alone and is incomplete. The sample includes fewer than 13,000 clones, approximately 94% of them seen just once. The CDR3 totals 14 residues. V was clipped by 3 bases and J by 4 bases, with 10 bases between them. Germline CDR1 and CDR2: WSHSY and SAAADI. The sequencing input was PBMCs. The chain is built from TRBV10-2 and TRBJ1-3; possible D gene TRBD1, 6 bases. The TCR sequence derives from a human donor in good health. The CDR3 reads CASSESGDGNTIYF. Written as DNA, the CDR3 is TGCGCCAGCAGTGAATCAGGGGACGGAAACACCATATATTTT.